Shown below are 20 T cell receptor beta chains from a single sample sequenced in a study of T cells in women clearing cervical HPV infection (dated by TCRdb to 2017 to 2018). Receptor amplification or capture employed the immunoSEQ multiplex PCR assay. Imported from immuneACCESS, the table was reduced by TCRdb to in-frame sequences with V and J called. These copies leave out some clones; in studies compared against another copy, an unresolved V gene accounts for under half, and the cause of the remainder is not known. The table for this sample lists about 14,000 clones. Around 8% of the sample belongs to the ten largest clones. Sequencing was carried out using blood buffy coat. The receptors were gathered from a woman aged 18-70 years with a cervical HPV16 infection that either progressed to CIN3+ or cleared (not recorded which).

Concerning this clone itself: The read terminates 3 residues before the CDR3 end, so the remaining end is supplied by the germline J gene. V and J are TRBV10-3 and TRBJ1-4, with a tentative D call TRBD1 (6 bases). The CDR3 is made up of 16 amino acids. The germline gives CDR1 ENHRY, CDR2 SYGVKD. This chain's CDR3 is CAITQGSNSGANVLFF. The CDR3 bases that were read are TGTGCCATCACCCAGGGGAGCAACTCTGGGGCCAACGTA.

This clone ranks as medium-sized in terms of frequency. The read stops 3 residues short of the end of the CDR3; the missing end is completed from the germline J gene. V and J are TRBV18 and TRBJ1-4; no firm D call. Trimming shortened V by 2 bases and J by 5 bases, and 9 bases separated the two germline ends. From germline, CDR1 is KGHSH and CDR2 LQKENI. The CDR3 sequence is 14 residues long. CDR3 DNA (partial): TGTGCCAGCTCACCAAAGCTCCCAAATGAAAAA. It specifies CASSPKLPNEK. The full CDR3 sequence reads CASSPKLPNEKLFF.

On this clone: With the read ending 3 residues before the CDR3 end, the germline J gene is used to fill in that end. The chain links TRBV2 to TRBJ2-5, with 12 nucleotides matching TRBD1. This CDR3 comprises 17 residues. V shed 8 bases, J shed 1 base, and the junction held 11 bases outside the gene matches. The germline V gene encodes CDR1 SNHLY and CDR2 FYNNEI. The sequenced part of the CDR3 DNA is TGTGCCAGCGAGACCGGGACAGGGGGCGTCATCCAAGAGACC. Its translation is CASETGTGGVIQET. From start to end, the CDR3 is CASETGTGGVIQETQYF.

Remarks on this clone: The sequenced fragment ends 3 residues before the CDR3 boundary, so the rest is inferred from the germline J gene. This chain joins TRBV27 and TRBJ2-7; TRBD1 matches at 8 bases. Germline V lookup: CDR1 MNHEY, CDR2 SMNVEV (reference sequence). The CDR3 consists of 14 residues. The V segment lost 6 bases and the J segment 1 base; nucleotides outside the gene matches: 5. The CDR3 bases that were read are TGTGCCAGCAGCCCAGGGGGCTCTTCCTACGAG. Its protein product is CASSPGGSSYE. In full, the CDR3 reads CASSPGGSSYEQYF.

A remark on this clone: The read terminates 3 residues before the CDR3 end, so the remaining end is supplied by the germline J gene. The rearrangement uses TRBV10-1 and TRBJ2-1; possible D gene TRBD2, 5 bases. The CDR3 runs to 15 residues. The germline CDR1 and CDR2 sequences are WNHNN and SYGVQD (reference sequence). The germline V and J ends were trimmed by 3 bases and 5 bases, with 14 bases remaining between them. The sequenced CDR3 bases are TGCGCCAGCAGTGAATCGTCTACGGGGAACAATGAG. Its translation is CASSESSTGNNE. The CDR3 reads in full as CASSESSTGNNEQFF.

CDR3 sequence reads: CASSPNRERSEAFF. The covered CDR3 bases are TGTGCCAGCAGTCCTAACAGGGAGAGGTCTGAA. The gene calls are TRBV7-2 and TRBJ1-1; possibly TRBD1 for D (6 bases). The read terminates 3 residues before the CDR3 end, so the remaining end is supplied by the germline J gene. This CDR3 is built from 14 residues. V gave up 6 bases and J gave up 6 bases, with 17 bases separating them. Germline assignment: CDR1 SGHTA and CDR2 FQGNSA.

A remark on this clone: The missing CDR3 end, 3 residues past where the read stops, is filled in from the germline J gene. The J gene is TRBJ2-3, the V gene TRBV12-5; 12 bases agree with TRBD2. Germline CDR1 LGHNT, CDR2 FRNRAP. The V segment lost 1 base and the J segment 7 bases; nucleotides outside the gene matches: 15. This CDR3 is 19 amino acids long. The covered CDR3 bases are TGTGCTAGTGGTTTGGGCTCCGGGCTAGCGGGGGGGGCAAGGTATACG. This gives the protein CASGLGSGLAGGARYT. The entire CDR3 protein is CASGLGSGLAGGARYTQYF. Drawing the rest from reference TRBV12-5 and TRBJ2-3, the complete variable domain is DARVTQTPRHKVTEMGQEVTMRCQPILGHNTVFWYRQTMMQGLELLAYFRNRAPLDDSGMPKDRFSAEMPDATLATLKIQPSEPRDSAVYFCASGLGSGLAGGARYTQYFGPGTRLTVL.

The CDR3: CASSYGTGGSGANVLTF. CDR3 bases read: TGTGCCAGCAGTTACGGGACAGGGGGCTCTGGGGCCAACGTC. This sequence joins TRBV6-2 or TRBV6-3 and TRBJ2-6; 11 bases are a match to TRBD1. The read falls 3 residues short of the CDR3 end, and the missing part is taken from the germline J gene. From germline, CDR1 is MNHEY and CDR2 SVGEGT. With V trimmed by 2 bases and J by 0 bases, 0 bases remained unmatched. This CDR3 has 17 residues.

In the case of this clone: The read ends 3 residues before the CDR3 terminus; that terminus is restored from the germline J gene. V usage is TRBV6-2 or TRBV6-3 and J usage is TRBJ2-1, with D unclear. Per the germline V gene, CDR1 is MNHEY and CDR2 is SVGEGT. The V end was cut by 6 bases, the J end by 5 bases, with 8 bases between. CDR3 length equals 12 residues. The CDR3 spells CASRTLNNEQFF. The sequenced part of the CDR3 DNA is TGTGCCAGCAGGACACTGAACAATGAG.

The sequenced CDR3 bases are TGTGCCAGCAGATCAGACACCATCTATGGC. This sequence encodes CASRSDTIYG. The full CDR3 is CASRSDTIYGYTF. The V call is TRBV5-4, the J call TRBJ1-2; no definite D call. The read terminates 3 residues ahead of where the CDR3 ends, so the germline J gene completes it. CDR1 is SGHNT, CDR2 YYREEE, per germline (reference sequence). This CDR3 has 13 residues. V lost 5 bases, J lost 4 bases, and 12 bases lay in between.

CDR3 region: CASSLSRQSTDTQYF. The CDR3 DNA, read in part, is TGTGCCAGCAGCTTAAGTCGCCAGAGCACAGATACG. J is TRBJ2-3 and V is TRBV7-2; D call uncertain. The read ends 3 residues shy of where the CDR3 ends; the end is completed using the germline J gene. Trimming took off 2 bases at V and 0 bases at J, with 9 bases between the two ends. The CDR3 is 15 amino acids. CDR1 SGHTA and CDR2 FQGNSA come from the germline V gene.

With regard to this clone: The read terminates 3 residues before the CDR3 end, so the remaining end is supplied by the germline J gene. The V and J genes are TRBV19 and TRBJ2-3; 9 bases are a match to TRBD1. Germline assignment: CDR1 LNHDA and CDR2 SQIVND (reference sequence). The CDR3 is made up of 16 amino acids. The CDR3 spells CAGTGWRTPLPDAQYF. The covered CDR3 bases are TGTGCCGGGACAGGGTGGAGGACCCCCCTACCGGATGCG.

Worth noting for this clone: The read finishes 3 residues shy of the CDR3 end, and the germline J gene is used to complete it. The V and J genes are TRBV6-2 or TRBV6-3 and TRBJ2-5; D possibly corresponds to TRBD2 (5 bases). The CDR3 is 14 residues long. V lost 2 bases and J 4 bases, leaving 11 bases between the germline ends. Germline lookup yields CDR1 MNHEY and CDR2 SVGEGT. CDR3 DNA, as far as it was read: TGTGCCAGCAGTTACGGAGAGGGTAGAGAGACC. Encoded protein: CASSYGEGRET. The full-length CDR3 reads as CASSYGEGRETQYF.

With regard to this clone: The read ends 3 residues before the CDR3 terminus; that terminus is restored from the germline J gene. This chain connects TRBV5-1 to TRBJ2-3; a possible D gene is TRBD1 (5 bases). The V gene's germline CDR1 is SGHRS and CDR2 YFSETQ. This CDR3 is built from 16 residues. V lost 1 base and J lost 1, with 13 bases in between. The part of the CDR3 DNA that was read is TGCGCCAGCAGCTTGTCTGTTGGGGCCCGCACAGATACG. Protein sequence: CASSLSVGARTDT. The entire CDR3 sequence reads CASSLSVGARTDTQYF.

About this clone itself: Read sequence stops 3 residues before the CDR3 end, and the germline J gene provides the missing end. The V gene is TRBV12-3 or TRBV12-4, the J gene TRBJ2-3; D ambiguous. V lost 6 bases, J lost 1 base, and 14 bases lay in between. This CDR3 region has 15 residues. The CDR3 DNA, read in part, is TGTGCCAGCAGCTCTACACCCAGCGGCACAGATACG. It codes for CASSSTPSGTDT. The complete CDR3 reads CASSSTPSGTDTQYF.

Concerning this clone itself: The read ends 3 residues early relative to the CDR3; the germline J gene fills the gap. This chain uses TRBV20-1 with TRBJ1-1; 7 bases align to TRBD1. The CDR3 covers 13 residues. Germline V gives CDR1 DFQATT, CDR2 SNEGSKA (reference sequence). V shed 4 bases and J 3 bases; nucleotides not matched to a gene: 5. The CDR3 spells CSAKGTADTEAFF. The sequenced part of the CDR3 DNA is TGCAGTGCTAAGGGGACAGCAGACACTGAA.

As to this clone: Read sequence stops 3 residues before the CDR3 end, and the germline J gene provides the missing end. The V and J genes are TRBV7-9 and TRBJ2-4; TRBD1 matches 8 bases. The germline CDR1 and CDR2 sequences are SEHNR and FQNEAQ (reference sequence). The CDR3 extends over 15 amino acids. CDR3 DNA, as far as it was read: TGTGCCAGCAGCTCCCGTTACAGGGGGTGGCATGGT. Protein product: CASSSRYRGWHG. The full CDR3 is CASSSRYRGWHGQYF. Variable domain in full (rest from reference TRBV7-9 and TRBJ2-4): DTGVSQNPRHKITKRGQNVTFRCDPISEHNRLYWYRQTLGQGPEFLTYFQNEAQLEKSRLLSDRFSAERPKGSFSTLEIQRTEQGDSAMYLCASSSRYRGWHGQYFGAGTRLSVL.

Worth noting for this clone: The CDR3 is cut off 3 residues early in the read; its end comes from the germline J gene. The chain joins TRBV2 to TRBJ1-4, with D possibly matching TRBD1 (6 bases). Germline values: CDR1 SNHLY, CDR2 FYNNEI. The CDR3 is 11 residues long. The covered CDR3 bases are TGTGCCAGCAGTATTGACAGGAAA. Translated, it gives CASSIDRK. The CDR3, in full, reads CASSIDRKLFF. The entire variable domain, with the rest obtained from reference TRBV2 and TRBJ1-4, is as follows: EPEVTQTPSHQVTQMGQEVILRCVPISNHLYFYWYRQILGQKVEFLVSFYNNEISEKSEIFDDQFSVERPDGSNFTLKIRSTKLEDSAMYFCASSIDRKLFFGSGTQLSVL.

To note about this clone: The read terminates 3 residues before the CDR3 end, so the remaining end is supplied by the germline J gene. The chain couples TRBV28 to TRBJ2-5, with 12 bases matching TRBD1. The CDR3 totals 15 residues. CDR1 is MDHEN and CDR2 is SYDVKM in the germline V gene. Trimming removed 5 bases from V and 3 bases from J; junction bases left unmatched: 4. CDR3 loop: CASSRDRGREETQYF. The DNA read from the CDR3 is TGTGCCAGCAGTAGGGACAGGGGGCGAGAAGAGACC.

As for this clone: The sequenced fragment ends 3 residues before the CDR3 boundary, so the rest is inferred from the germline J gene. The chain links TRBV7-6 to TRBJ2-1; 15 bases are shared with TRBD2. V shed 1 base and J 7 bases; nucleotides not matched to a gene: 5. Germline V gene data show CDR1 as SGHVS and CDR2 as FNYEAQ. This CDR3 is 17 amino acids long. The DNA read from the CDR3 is TGTGCCAGCAGCTTAGATTTCGGGACTAGCGGGGGGAATGAG. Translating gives CASSLDFGTSGGNE. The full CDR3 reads CASSLDFGTSGGNEQFF.